This T cell receptor (beta chain) was captured in a study of cytomegalovirus exposure and HLA in healthy donors. Primers included in the PCR were 60 Vbeta and 13 Jbeta primers. Profiled with immunoSEQ multiplex PCR; TCRdb holds only in-frame clones, not every one. The sample includes some 81,000 clones, more than 65% seen only once; the top ten take 11%. The CDR3 length is 13 residues. V was pared by 2 bases and J by 8 bases, with 11 bases between. Germline CDR1 reads SGHTA; CDR2 reads FQGNSA. Input material: PBMCs. The sequence derives from a woman aged 40 to 55 in good health and CMV-seropositive. The V and J genes are TRBV7-2 and TRBJ2-3; no definite D call. The CDR3 spells CASSLKELVTQYF. The CDR3 DNA sequence: TGTGCCAGCAGCTTAAAAGAGCTTGTTACGCAGTATTTT.